This T cell receptor (beta chain) appears in the sequencing data of a study of T cells in Graves' hyperthyroidism and ophthalmopathy (dated by TCRdb to the late 2010s). About the investigation overall: Peripheral blood samples were taken at initial diagnosis, before any treatment was given. TCR V-J signatures able to tell the groups apart were searched for in a discovery cohort of some 97 patients, of whom over 40 had Graves' ophthalmopathy and about 60 had stable Graves' hyperthyroidism. After blood sampling, hyperthyroidism patients were treated with methimazole at a starting dose of 30 mg daily, and ophthalmopathy patients were treated with high-dose intravenous methylprednisolone. In about 6 Graves' hyperthyroidism patients, the study also compared T-cell repertoires from thyroid tissue with T-cell repertoires from blood. According to the paper, TCR Vbeta CDR3 sequencing was carried out on 135 peripheral blood samples, which came from over 40 ophthalmopathy, fewer than 80 hyperthyroidism and some 17 progressor patients. Whether ophthalmopathy could be predicted prospectively was tested in an independent validation cohort made up of fewer than 20 hyperthyroidism patients plus 17 patients who later progressed to ophthalmopathy. The 100 discovery patients were randomly divided into training and test sets at a 7:3 ratio.

A patient counted as having stable Graves' hyperthyroidism if no progression to ophthalmopathy occurred over 18 months of follow-up. Hyperthyroidism patients were newly diagnosed, with disease duration under 2 months, and aged 18 to 65 years. Patients with uncontrolled infections, other autoimmune diseases, pregnancy or lactation were excluded. Diagnoses were based on clinical symptoms, serum thyroxine and TRAb, thyroid ultrasound and orbital computed tomography. Ficoll-Paque density gradient centrifugation was used to isolate PBMCs from 10 ml of fresh peripheral blood. Total RNA was extracted using Trizol reagent, and RNA quality was assessed on an Agilent 2100 Bioanalyzer. The CDR3 has 14 amino acids, counting the end cysteine and phenylalanine. The only DNA kept is the CDR3, 42 bases in frame from the first base. CDR1 and CDR2, looked up from the germline V gene, are SQVTM and ANQGSEA. V and J are trimmed by 6 bases and 6 bases, and the gene matches miss 8 bases of the junction.

The TCR beta CDR3 regions were amplified from the RNA transcripts. A first-round RT-PCR of the TCR CDR3 used the HTBI primer set with the Qiagen OneStep RT-PCR kit. The libraries were constructed in a second round of multiplex PCR and then size-selected and purified. The libraries were sequenced on an Illumina HiSeq2000 using paired-end 100 bp reads. Regarding the original processing steps: SOAPnuke was used to process the raw data, with reads discarded if the reads contained adapters or uncalled bases, had a mean Phred below 15, or lacked an exact constant-primer or identifier match. High-quality paired reads were merged using COPE v1.2.5, and each unique nucleotide sequence was defined as a clonotype. MiTCR v1.1 was used to align the clonotypes against IMGT TRBV, TRBD and TRBJ reference segments. The analysis included only V-J combinations with a frequency above 0.0001, which together covered 99.2% of the repertoires. A TCS score was defined as the ratio of F50 (clonal expansion) to E x V (chaos), with BLOSUM62-based TCRdist applied between CDR3 peptides within each V-J. Welch's t-statistics and random forest reduced around 510 V-J features to 10 to 15, which were used in a naive Bayes classifier (R e1071). The public reads were quality trimmed at Q25 with fastp and then assembled into clones with MiXCR by TCRdb, keeping productive beta chains. When rows share a CDR3 protein, they turn into one entry using the most common DNA and genes. TCRdb, not the authors, supplied the V and J calls. For this sample there are more than 650,000 distinct CDR3 sequences; 12% to 15% appear just once. The ten largest clonotypes hold roughly 10% of the sample.

This clonotype was picked up many times. Its recognized antigen is unknown. Per-base qualities were not stored, and no clone one base away is much larger. The investigation overall reported the following: In validation, progression to ophthalmopathy was predicted by the model with 70.59% sensitivity and roughly 72% specificity, a median of around 6.5 months before onset. Sample size was not statistically predetermined, and investigators were not blinded to group allocation. A model built on a 13 V-J signature distinguished ophthalmopathy from stable hyperthyroidism, reaching around 90% sensitivity and about 81% specificity in cross-validation and 80%/75% in testing. Most expanded thyroid clonotypes (frequency above 0.001) were also detected in blood, a finding suggesting that blood repertoires may reflect thyroid immune responses.

The V and J genes are TRBV29-1 and TRBJ1-2; TRBD1 aligns with 12 central bases. Sequencing used blood. The clonotype comes from a woman in her late teens or twenties with Graves' hyperthyroidism. The DNA reads as follows: TGCAGCGTCGGGACCGGGACAGGGGGCGATGGCTACACCTTC. This is translated as CSVGTGTGGDGYTF. When the CDR3 is completed using the reference TRBV29-1 and TRBJ1-2 genes on either side, the full variable domain is SAVISQKPSRDICQRGTSLTIQCQVDSQVTMMFWYRQQPGQSLTLIATANQGSEATYESGFVIDKFPISRPNLTFSTLTVSNMSPEDSSIYLCSVGTGTGGDGYTFGSGTRLTVV.